This TCR beta chain was identified in a study of naive and memory T cell subsets. Germline assignment: CDR1 SGHNT and CDR2 YYREEE (reference sequence). This CDR3 contains 15 residues. Trimming took off 5 bases at V and 2 bases at J, with 16 bases between the two ends. On this clonotype: Its matching antigen is unknown.

The study, taken as a whole, reports: The RNA method is potentially sensitive to activation and differentiation changes.

A UMI-containing oligonucleotide was joined by 3' ligation to the TCR cDNA template. Whole-blood samples were under 3 ml of peripheral blood from healthy adult volunteers. Input was about 1 to 1,100 ng of DNase-treated total RNA without cell sorting. Four PCR rounds used nested alpha and beta constant region primers plus the SP2 primer. Blood and skin TCR RNA was reverse transcribed with alpha and beta constant primers. TCRdb redid the calling of the UMI-ligation and nested PCR reads with MiXCR, one entry per CDR3 protein. This table holds over 20,000 distinct CDR3 sequences, roughly 5.2% found once.

Sequencing input: blood. This clonotype was sampled from an adult in good health. The chain combines TRBV5-4 with TRBJ1-1, with D possibly TRBD1 on 5 matching bases. In nucleotides, the CDR3 is TGTGCCAGCAGTTCCTCCGGGACGGACAACACTGAAGCTTTCTTT. Translating gives CASSSSGTDNTEAFF.